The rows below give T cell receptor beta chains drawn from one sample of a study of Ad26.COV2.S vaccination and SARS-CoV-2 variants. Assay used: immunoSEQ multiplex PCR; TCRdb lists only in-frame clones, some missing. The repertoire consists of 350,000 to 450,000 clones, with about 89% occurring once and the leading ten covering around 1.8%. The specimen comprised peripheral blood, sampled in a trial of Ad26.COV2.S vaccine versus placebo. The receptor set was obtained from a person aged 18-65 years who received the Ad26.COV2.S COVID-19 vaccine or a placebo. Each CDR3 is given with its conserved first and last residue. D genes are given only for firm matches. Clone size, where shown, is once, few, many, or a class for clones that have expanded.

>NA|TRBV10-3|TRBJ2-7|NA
TGTGCCATCAAAGGGCAGGGCGACGAGCAGTACTTC
CAIKGQGDEQYF
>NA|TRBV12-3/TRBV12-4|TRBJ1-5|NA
TGTGCCAGCAGCTTAGGTAATCAGCCCCAGCATTTT
CASSLGNQPQHF
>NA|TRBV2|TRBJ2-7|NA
TGTGCCAGCGGCCTAGGCCTCCCCGTTCTCTACGAGCAGTACTTC
CASGLGLPVLYEQYF
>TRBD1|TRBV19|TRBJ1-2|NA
TGTGCCAGTAGTCCCGACAGGGGGCGGATCTATGGCTACACCTTC
CASSPDRGRIYGYTF
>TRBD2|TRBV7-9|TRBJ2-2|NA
TGTGCCAGCAGCCAGATGACTAGCGGGAGTAATACCGGGGAGCTGTTTTTT
CASSQMTSGSNTGELFF
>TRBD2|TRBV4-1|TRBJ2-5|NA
TGCGCCAGCAGCCAAGATCAAGGCGGGAGACAGACCCAGTACTTC
CASSQDQGGRQTQYF
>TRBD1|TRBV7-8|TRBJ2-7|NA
TGTGCCAGCAGTTCACCGGGACAGGGGTGGGAGCAGTACTTC
CASSSPGQGWEQYF
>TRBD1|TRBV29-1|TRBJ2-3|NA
TGCAGCGCGACAGGGGTGGGCACAGATACGCAGTATTTT
CSATGVGTDTQYF
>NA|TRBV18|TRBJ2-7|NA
TGTGCCAGCTCACCTGGCCGGAACAGGGCTCCCGAGCAGTACTTC
CASSPGRNRAPEQYF
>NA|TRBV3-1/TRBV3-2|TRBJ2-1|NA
TGTGCCAGCAGCTCCGGGACCTCACGGGTCAATGAGCAGTTCTTC
CASSSGTSRVNEQFF
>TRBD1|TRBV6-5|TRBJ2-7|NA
TGTGCCAGCACTGGACAGGGGGCGTCCTACGAGCAGTACTTC
CASTGQGASYEQYF
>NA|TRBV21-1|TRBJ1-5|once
TGTGCCAGCGCGAAGGGGGGGCGGCACCCTAGCAATCAGCCCCAGCATTTT
CASAKGGRHPSNQPQHF
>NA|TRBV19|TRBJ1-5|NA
TGTGCCAGTAGTATAGAGTCAGATCAGCCCCAGCATTTT
CASSIESDQPQHF
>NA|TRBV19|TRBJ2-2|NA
TGTGCCAGTAGTATTGGGACCGCCGGGGAGCTGTTTTTT
CASSIGTAGELFF
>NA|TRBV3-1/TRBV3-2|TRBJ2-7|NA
TGTGCCAGCAGCCTCCTCTCCTCCTACGAGCAGTACTTC
CASSLLSSYEQYF
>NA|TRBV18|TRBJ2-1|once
TGTGCCAGCTCACCAGAACAAAACAATGAGCAGTTCTTC
CASSPEQNNEQFF
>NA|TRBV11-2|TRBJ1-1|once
TGTGCCAGCAGCTTAGGGGGTACCGGTGAAGCTTTCTTT
CASSLGGTGEAFF
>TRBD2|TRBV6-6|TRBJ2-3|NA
TGTGCCAGCAGTTACAATGGCGGGAGGGCCAAAGATACGCAGTATTTT
CASSYNGGRAKDTQYF
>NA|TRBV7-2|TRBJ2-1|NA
TGTGCCAGCACCCGGGACGGAATCTCCTACAATGAGCAGTTCTTC
CASTRDGISYNEQFF
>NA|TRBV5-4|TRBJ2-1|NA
TGTGCCAGCAGCCCGCGACCAACTAACGCGGACAATGAGCAGTTCTTC
CASSPRPTNADNEQFF
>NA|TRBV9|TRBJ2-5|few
TGTGCCAGCAGCGTAGTCGGAGGGGGAGAGACCCAGTACTTC
CASSVVGGGETQYF
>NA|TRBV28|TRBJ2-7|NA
TGTGCCAGCACCAGAGGTGGGGGTGGGCTAGCCCACGAGCAGTACTTC
CASTRGGGGLAHEQYF
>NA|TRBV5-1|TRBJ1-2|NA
TGCGCCAGCAGCTTGGCCGACGGAGACTATGGCTACACCTTC
CASSLADGDYGYTF
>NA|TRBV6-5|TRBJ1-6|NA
TGTGCCAGCAGTCCTTTACGACAAATTAATTCACCCCTCCACTTT
CASSPLRQINSPLHF
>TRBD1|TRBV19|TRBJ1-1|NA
TGTGCCAGTATCCCAGGGGGGACGAACACTGAAGCTTTCTTT
CASIPGGTNTEAFF
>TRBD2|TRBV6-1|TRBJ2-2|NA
TGTGCCAGCAGTGAGGGACTAGCTCCCGGGGAGCTGTTTTTT
CASSEGLAPGELFF
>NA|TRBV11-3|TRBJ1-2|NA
TGTGCCAGCAGCGTTGGACACAACTATGGCTACACCTTC
CASSVGHNYGYTF
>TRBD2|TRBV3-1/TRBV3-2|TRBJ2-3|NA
TGTGCCAGCAGCCCACTAGCGGGAGGTAGCACAGATACGCAGTATTTT
CASSPLAGGSTDTQYF
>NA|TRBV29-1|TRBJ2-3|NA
TGCAGCGTTGAAGGGGTGGTAGGCTACACAGATACGCAGTATTTT
CSVEGVVGYTDTQYF
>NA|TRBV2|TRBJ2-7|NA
TGTGCCAGCAGTGGGGACAAGACCGAGCAGTACTTC
CASSGDKTEQYF
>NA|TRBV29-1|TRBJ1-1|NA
TGCAGCGTTGAAGCGGAGCCTGAAGCTTTCTTT
CSVEAEPEAFF
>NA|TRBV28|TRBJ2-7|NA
TGTGCCAGCAGTTCCATACCCCTCGGAGCCCTCTCCTACGAGCAGTACTTC
CASSSIPLGALSYEQYF
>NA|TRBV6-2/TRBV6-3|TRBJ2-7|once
TGTGCCAGCAGTTTTAACTTCGAGCAGTACTTC
CASSFNFEQYF
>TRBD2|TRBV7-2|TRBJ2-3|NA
TGTGCCAGCAGCCCGGGACTAGCGGGAGGGCCAGATACGCAGTATTTT
CASSPGLAGGPDTQYF
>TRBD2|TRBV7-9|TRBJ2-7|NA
TGTGCCAGCCCGGGACTAGCGGGATTTCTGACGAGGTACGAGCAGTACTTC
CASPGLAGFLTRYEQYF
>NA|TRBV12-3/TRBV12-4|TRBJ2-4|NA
TGTGCCAGCAGTTCCCTCAGGGGAAACATTCAGTACTTC
CASSSLRGNIQYF
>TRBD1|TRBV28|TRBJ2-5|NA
TGTGCCAGCAGTTCCCCCGCAGGGGGCTGGGAGACCCAGTACTTC
CASSSPAGGWETQYF
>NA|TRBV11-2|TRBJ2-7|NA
TGTGCCAGCAGCGGGGGGGGCCTCTCCTACGAGCAGTACTTC
CASSGGGLSYEQYF
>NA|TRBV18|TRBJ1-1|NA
TGTGCCAGCTCACCCATGGGGCACAACACTGAAGCTTTCTTT
CASSPMGHNTEAFF
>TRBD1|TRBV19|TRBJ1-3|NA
TGTGCCACCGAACAGGGGGCAGGAAACACCATATATTTT
CATEQGAGNTIYF
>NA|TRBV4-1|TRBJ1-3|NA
TGCGCCAGCAGCCAAGAGACTGTAGGAAACACCATATATTTT
CASSQETVGNTIYF
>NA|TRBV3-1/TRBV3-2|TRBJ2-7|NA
TGTGCCAGCAGCCACACCGCCTACGAGCAGTACTTC
CASSHTAYEQYF
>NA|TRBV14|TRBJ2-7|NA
TGTGCCAGCAGCGCCGGGACCTACGAGCAGTACTTC
CASSAGTYEQYF
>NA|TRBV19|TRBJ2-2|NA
TGTGCCAGTAGTATGGTCCGGGGGGAGCTGTTTTTT
CASSMVRGELFF
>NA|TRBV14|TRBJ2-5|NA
TGTGCCAGCAGCCAAGATCTTGGAAGGGTCGAGACCCAGTACTTC
CASSQDLGRVETQYF
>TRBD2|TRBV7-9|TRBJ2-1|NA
TGTGCCAGCAACGGACTAGTGGGCAATGAGCAGTTCTTC
CASNGLVGNEQFF
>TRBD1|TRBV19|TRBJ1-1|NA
TGTGCCAGTATGCAGACCGGGACAGGGGGCACTGAAGCTTTCTTT
CASMQTGTGGTEAFF
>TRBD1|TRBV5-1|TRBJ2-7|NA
TGCGCCAGCCGTGGATCTCCTGACTCGGGACAGTTTCCCTACGAGCAGTACTTC
CASRGSPDSGQFPYEQYF
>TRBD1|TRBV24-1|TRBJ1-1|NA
TGTGCCACCTGCGGGACAGGGCTTCCCCTGAACACTGAAGCTTTCTTT
CATCGTGLPLNTEAFF
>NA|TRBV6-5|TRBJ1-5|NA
TGTGCCAGCAGTCGGGGGGGGCAGATCAATCAGCCCCAGCATTTT
CASSRGGQINQPQHF
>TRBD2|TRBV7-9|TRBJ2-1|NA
TGTGCCAGCATCTCGTCGGCTAGCGGGAGTAATGAGCAGTTCTTC
CASISSASGSNEQFF
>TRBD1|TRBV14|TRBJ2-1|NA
TGTGCCAGCAGCCAACCGGGACAGGGCTACAATGAGCAGTTCTTC
CASSQPGQGYNEQFF
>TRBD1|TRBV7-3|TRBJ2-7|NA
TGTGCCAGCAGCTTAATAGGGGGCGCTGGGGGTGAGCAGTACTTC
CASSLIGGAGGEQYF
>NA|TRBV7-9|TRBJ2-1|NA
TGTGCCAGCAGCTTAGGGGCTATTGGACAACCCCACCCAGTGCAGTTCTTC
CASSLGAIGQPHPVQFF
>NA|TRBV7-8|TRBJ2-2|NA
TGTGCCAGCAGCTTAGTGGGGACGGGAGCGATGGCCGGGGAGCTGTTTTTT
CASSLVGTGAMAGELFF
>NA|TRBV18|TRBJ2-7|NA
TGTGCCAGCTCATCCGGAGCAGGCTACGAGCAGTACTTC
CASSSGAGYEQYF
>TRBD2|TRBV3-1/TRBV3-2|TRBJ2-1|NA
TGTGCCAGCAGCCAAGATAAGGGCGGGAGAGGGTACAATGAGCAGTTCTTC
CASSQDKGGRGYNEQFF
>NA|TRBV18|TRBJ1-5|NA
TGTGCCAGCTCAGATCTACGAGGGACAAGGAGCAATCAGCCCCAGCATTTT
CASSDLRGTRSNQPQHF
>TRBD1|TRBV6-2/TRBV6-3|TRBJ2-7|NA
TGTGCCAGCAGTTACCAACCAGGGGGTCTCTCCTACGAGCAGTACTTC
CASSYQPGGLSYEQYF